This TCR beta chain originates from a study of cytomegalovirus exposure and HLA in healthy donors. TCRdb's table, derived via immunoSEQ multiplex PCR, lists solely in-frame clones and lacks some. The data contain 82,000 or so clones, about 95% of them singletons. The CDR3 totals 20 residues. J was trimmed by 4 bases and V by 0 bases; bases with no gene match: 12. Per germline, CDR1 SGHRS and CDR2 YFSETQ. The donors were part of the approximately 120-subject validation cohort, which stood apart from the roughly 730-subject first cohort. In regard to this clone: Its matching antigen is unknown.

The study, taken as a whole, reports: Researchers reported that three CMV-associated chains were confirmed in vitro as CMV antigen-specific. It was reportedly the case that the classifier diagnosed cytomegalovirus status with high specificity and sensitivity. In a later analysis, first-cohort TCR clusters were found to tend to co-occur in the roughly 120 validation repertoires.

The chain carries TRBV5-1 and TRBJ2-1, with 14 bases that match TRBD2. This TCR came from a woman between 18 and 30 years old in good health and CMV-seronegative. The sample comprised PBMCs. The CDR3 DNA follows: TGCGCCAGCAGCTTGGGATGGCCTTCGACTAGCGGGGGGGATTACAATGAGCAGTTCTTC. It encodes CASSLGWPSTSGGDYNEQFF.